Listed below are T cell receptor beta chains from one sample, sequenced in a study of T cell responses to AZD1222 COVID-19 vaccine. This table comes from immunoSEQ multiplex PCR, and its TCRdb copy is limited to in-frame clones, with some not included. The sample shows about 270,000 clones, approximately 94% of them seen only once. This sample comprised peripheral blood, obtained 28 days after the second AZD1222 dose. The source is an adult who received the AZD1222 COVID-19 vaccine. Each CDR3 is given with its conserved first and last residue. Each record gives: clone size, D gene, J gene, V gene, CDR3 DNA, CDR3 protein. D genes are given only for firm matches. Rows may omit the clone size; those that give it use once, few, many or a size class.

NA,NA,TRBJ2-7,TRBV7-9,TGTGCCAGCAGCCCCTCCTACGAGCAGTACTTC,CASSPSYEQYF
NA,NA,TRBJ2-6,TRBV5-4,TGTGCCAGCAGCGTACAGGTAGCCAACGTCCTGACTTTC,CASSVQVANVLTF
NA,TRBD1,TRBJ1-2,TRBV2,TGTGCCAGCTCACTCCAGGGGGCGCGGGGCTACACCTTC,CASSLQGARGYTF
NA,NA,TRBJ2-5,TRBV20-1,TGCAGTGCTAGTGGTGGGGAGACCCAGTACTTC,CSASGGETQYF
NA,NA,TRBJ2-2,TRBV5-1,TGCGCCAGCAAGGGCGGGGCGAACACCGGGGAGCTGTTTTTT,CASKGGANTGELFF
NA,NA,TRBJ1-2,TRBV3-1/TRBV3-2,TGTGCCAGCAGCCAATATTCGGGGGCAGGTGGCTACACCTTC,CASSQYSGAGGYTF
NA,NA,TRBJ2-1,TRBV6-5,TGTGCCAGCAGTTCCGGTCTTGGACAGTTCTTC,CASSSGLGQFF
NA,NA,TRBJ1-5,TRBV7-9,TGTGCCAGCAGCGAACAGGGAAGACAGCCCCAGCATTTT,CASSEQGRQPQHF
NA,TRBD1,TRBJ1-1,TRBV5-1,TGCGCCAGCAGCCCCGACAGGGGGCTGAACACTGAAGCTTTCTTT,CASSPDRGLNTEAFF
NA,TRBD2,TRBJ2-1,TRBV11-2,TGTGCCAGCAGCCCCAGGACTAGAACGGATGAGCAGTTCTTC,CASSPRTRTDEQFF
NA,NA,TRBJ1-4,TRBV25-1,TGTGCCAGCAGTGAATCAGGTATTCGTGATGAAAAACTGTTTTTT,CASSESGIRDEKLFF
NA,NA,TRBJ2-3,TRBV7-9,TGTGCCAGCAGCGGAAGCCAGGGTAGGACAGATACGCAGTATTTT,CASSGSQGRTDTQYF
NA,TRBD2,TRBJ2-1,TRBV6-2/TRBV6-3,TGTGCCAGCAGTTACTCTGGACTAGCGGGCATCTACAATGAGCAGTTCTTC,CASSYSGLAGIYNEQFF
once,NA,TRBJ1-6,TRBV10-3,TGTGCCATCAGTGAGGAGACAGTAAATTCACCCCTCCACTTT,CAISEETVNSPLHF
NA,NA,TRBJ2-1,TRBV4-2,TGTGCCAGCAGCCAAGATAAGTTTTCTTCCTCCTACAATGAGCAGTTCTTC,CASSQDKFSSSYNEQFF
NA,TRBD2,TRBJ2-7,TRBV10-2,TGCGCCAGCAGTGTTCCTACGAGCGGGGCGGCCTCCTACGAGCAGTACTTC,CASSVPTSGAASYEQYF
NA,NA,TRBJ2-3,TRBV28,TGTGCCAGCAGTTTTGGGACTAGCACAGATACGCAGTATTTT,CASSFGTSTDTQYF
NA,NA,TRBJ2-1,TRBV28,TGTGCCAGCAGCCCCTGGGGCAATGAGCAGTTCTTC,CASSPWGNEQFF
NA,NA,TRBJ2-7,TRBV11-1,TGTGCCAGCAGCTTAGCGGTGGGGAGCTCCTACGAGCAGTACTTC,CASSLAVGSSYEQYF
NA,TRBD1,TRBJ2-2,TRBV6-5,TGTGCCAGCCTAAGGCAGGGGGCAACCGGGGAGCTGTTTTTT,CASLRQGATGELFF
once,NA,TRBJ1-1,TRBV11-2,TGTGCCAGCAGCTTAGAGGCGGGGAGCACTGAAGCTTTCTTT,CASSLEAGSTEAFF
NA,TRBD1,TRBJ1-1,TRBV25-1,TGTGCCAGCAGTGAATACCACAGGGGAATCAACACTGAAGCTTTCTTT,CASSEYHRGINTEAFF
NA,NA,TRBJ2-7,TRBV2,TGTGCCAGCAGTTCGAGCGCCCACATCTACGAGCAGTACTTC,CASSSSAHIYEQYF
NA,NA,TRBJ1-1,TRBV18,TGTGCCAGCTCACCACGGCGGGGCAACACTGAAGCTTTCTTT,CASSPRRGNTEAFF
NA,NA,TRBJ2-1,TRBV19,TGTGCCAGTAGTATAAGTCGGACAACCTACAATGAGCAGTTCTTC,CASSISRTTYNEQFF
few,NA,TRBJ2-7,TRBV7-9,TGTGCCAGCAGCACCCGCCCTGTCGGGGAGCAGTACTTC,CASSTRPVGEQYF
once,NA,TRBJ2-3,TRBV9,TGTGCCAGCAGCGTAGAAGGGGTCACAGATACGCAGTATTTT,CASSVEGVTDTQYF
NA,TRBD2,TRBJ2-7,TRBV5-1,TGCGCCAGCAGCTCCGGACTAGCGGGAGAGGCGCGTGGGCTAGAGCAGTACTTC,CASSSGLAGEARGLEQYF
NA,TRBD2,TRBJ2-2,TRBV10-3,TGTGCCATCAGCCCTAGCGGAACCGGGGAGCTGTTTTTT,CAISPSGTGELFF
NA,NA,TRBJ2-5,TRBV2,TGTGCCAGCAGTGAGGACGGCCCCAAGACCCAGTACTTC,CASSEDGPKTQYF
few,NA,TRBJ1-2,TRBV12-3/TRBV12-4,TGTGCCAGCAGCGACAGATATGGCTACACCTTC,CASSDRYGYTF
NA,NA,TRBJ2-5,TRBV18,TGTGCCAGCTCACCACGAGCCTCTAGCGTCGATGAGACCCAGTACTTC,CASSPRASSVDETQYF
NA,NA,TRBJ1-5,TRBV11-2,TGTGCCAGCAGCTTAGGGACGGGGAATCAGCCCCAGCATTTT,CASSLGTGNQPQHF
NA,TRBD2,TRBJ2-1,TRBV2,TGTGCCAGCGGACTAGCGTATGAGCAGTTCTTC,CASGLAYEQFF
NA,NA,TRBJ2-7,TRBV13,TGTGCCAGCAGCTTAGTGAGATCCGAGCAGTACTTC,CASSLVRSEQYF
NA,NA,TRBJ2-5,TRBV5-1,TGCGCCAGCAGCTTGGGGGGAGGAGAGACCCAGTACTTC,CASSLGGGETQYF
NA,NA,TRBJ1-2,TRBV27,TGTGCCAGCAGTTACGGGCTTGGCTACACCTTC,CASSYGLGYTF
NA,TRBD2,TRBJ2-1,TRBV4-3,TGCGCCAGCAGCCAAGAGTGGGCTAGCGGGAGCTACAATGAGCAGTTCTTC,CASSQEWASGSYNEQFF
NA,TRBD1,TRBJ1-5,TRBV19,TGTGCCAGTAGTGGGACAGGGTTCCAGCCCCAGCATTTT,CASSGTGFQPQHF
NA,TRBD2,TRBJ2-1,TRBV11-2,TGTGCCAGCAGCTTTCCCGTTGGATTAGCGGGAGGCTCCTACAATGAGCAGTTCTTC,CASSFPVGLAGGSYNEQFF
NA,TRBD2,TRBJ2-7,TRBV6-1,TGTGCCAGCAGTGATGGCGGGAGGGCTAACGAGCAGTACTTC,CASSDGGRANEQYF
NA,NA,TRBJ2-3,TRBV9,TGTGCCAGCAGCGCATTAGTAGCCGATACGCAGTATTTT,CASSALVADTQYF
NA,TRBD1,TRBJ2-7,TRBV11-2,TGTGCCAGCAGCTTGGGGACAGATTACGAGCAGTACTTC,CASSLGTDYEQYF
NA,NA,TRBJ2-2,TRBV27,TGTGCCAGCTCTTTCGAGACAGCGGCGAGTACCGGGGAGCTGTTTTTT,CASSFETAASTGELFF
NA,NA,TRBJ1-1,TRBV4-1,TGCGCCAGCAGCCAAGAGAGGAACCAAGCTTTCTTT,CASSQERNQAFF
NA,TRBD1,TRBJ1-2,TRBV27,TGTGCCAGCAGTCCCTCCCAGGGGGCTAACACCTATGGCTACACCTTC,CASSPSQGANTYGYTF
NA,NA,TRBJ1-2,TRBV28,TGTGCCAGCAGGTTCACGGGGGCTGGAGGCTACACCTTC,CASRFTGAGGYTF
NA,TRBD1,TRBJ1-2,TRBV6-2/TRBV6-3,TGTGCCAGCAGTCTCCCCGGGACAGTACCCACCTTC,CASSLPGTVPTF
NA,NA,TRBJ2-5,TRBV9,TGTGCCAGCAGCGTAGGGATCTCGGGTATAGGCACAGAGACCCAGTACTTC,CASSVGISGIGTETQYF